This T cell receptor (beta chain) derives from a study of blood T cells in healthy people across ages. V lost 3 bases to trimming and J lost 4 bases; unmatched junction nucleotides: 8. Per germline, CDR1 MGHRA and CDR2 YSYEKL. The CDR3 is made up of 15 amino acids. Whole-study results and caveats: Unsorted PBMCs prevented conclusive naive versus antigen-experienced comparison.

A minimum of 6 million PBMCs was isolated per sample. Through a sample-barcoded 5' primer and a J-beta primer mix, a second PCR was run for 7 to 11 cycles. There were at least 2.5 million CDR3-containing paired-end reads obtained from each sample. Each CDR3 protein is one row after TCRdb ran MiXCR on the 5' RACE reads. This repertoire shows about 1.6 million distinct CDR3 sequences, almost 35% found once; its top ten account for about 11%. This clonotype has more than one count but fewer than ten. No antigen is known for it. This TCR came from a woman younger than 45 in good health. Source material: blood. The genes are TRBV4-1 and TRBJ1-2; 7 positions agree with TRBD1. CDR3: CASSHLERDSYGYTF. As DNA, the CDR3 is TGCGCCAGCAGCCATCTCGAGCGGGACAGCTATGGCTACACCTTC.